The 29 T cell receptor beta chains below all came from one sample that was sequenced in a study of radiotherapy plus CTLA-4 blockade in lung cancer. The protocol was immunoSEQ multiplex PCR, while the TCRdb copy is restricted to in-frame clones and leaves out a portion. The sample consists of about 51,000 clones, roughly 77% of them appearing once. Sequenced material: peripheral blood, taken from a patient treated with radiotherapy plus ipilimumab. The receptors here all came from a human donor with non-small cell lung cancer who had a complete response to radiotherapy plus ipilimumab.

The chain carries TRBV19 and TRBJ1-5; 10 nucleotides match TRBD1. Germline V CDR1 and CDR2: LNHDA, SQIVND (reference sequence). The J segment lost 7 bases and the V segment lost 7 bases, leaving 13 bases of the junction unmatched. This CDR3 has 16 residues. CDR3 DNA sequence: TGTGCCAGTACCTCGGGACAGGGGAGGGGATGGCAGCCCCAGCATTTT. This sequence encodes CASTSGQGRGWQPQHF.

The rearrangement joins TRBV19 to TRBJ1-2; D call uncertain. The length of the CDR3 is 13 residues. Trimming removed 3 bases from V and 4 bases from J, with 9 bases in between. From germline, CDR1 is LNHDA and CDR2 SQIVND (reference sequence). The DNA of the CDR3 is TGTGCCAGTAGTATTGGGCAGAGCTATGGCTACACCTTC. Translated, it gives CASSIGQSYGYTF.

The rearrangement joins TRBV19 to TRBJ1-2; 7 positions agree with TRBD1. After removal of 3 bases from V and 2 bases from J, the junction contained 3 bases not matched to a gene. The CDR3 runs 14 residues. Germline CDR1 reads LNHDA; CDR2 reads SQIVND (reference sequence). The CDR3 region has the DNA TGTGCCAGTAGTATGGGGGACAGAAACTATGGCTACACCTTC. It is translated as CASSMGDRNYGYTF.

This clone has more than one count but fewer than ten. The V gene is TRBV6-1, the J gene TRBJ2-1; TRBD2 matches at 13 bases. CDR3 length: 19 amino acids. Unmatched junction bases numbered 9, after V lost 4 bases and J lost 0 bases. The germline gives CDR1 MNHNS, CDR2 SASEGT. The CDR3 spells CASSGGLAGVMSSYNEQFF. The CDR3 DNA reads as TGTGCCAGCAGTGGCGGACTAGCGGGAGTCATGAGCTCCTACAATGAGCAGTTCTTC.

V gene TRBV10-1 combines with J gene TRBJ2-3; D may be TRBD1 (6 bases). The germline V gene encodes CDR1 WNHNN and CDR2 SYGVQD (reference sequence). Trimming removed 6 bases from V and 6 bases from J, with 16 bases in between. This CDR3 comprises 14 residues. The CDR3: CASSTGRAVDTQYF. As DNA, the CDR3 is TGCGCCAGCAGCACAGGGCGGGCAGTGGATACGCAGTATTTT.

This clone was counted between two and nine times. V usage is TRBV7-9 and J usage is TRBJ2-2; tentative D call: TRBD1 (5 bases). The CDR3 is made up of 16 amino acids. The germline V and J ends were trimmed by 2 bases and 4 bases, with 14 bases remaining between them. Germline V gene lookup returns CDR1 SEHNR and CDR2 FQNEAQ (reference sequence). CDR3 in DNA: TGTGCCAGCAGCTTAAGGTACCGACAGTCCACCGGGGAGCTGTTTTTT. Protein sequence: CASSLRYRQSTGELFF.

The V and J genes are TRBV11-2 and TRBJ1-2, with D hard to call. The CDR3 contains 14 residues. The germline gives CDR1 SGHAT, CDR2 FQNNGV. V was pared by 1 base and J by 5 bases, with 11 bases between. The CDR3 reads CASSLASGGYGYTF. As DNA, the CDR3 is TGTGCCAGCAGCTTAGCTTCCGGCGGGTATGGCTACACCTTC. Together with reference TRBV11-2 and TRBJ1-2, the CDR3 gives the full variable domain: EAGVAQSPRYKIIEKRQSVAFWCNPISGHATLYWYQQILGQGPKLLIQFQNNGVVDDSQLPKDRFSAERLKGVDSTLKIQPAKLEDSAVYLCASSLASGGYGYTFGSGTRLTVV.

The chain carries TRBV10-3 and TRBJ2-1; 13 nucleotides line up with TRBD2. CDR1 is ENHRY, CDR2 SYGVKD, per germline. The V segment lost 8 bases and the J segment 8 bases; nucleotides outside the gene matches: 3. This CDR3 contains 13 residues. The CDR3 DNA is TGTGCCATCGGACTAGCGGGAGAGTATGAGCAGTTCTTC. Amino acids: CAIGLAGEYEQFF.

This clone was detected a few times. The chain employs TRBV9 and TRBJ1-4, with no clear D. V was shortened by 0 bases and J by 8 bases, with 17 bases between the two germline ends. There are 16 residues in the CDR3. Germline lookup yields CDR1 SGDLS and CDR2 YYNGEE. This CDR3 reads CASSVAGGVEVEKLFF. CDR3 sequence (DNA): TGTGCCAGCAGCGTAGCGGGCGGGGTAGAAGTAGAAAAACTGTTTTTT.

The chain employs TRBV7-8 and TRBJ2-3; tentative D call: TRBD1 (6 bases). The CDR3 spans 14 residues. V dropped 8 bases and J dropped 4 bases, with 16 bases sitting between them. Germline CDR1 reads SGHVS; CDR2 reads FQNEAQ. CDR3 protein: CASGGGVGADTQYF. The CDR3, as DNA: TGTGCCAGCGGGGGCGGTGTCGGAGCAGATACGCAGTATTTT. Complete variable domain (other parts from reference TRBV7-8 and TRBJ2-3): GAGVSQSPRYKVAKRGQDVALRCDPISGHVSLFWYQQALGQGPEFLTYFQNEAQLDKSGLPSDRFFAERPEGSVSTLKIQRTQQEDSAVYLCASGGGVGADTQYFGPGTRLTVL.

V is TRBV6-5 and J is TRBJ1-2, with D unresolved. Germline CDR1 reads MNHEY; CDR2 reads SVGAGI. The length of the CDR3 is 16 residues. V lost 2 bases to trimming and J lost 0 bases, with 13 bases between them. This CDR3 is CASSYDRGKANYGYTF. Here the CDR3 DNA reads TGTGCCAGCAGTTACGATCGCGGAAAAGCTAACTATGGCTACACCTTC.

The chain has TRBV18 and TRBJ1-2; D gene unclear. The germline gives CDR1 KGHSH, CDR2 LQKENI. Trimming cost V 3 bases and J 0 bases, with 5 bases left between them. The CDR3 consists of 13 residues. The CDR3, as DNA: TGTGCCAGCTCACCGAGCTCTAACTATGGCTACACCTTC. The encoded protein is CASSPSSNYGYTF.

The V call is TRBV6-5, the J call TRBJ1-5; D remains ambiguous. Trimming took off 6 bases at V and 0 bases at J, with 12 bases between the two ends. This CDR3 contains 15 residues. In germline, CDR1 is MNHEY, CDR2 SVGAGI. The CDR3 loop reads CASSLRVDSNQPQHF. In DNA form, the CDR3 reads TGTGCCAGCAGCCTCCGGGTGGATAGCAATCAGCCCCAGCATTTT.

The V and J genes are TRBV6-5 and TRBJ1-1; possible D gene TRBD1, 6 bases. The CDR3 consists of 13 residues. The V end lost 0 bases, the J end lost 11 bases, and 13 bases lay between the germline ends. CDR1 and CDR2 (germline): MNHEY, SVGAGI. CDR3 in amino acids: CASSYSKGGKAFF. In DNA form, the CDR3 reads TGTGCCAGCAGTTACTCGAAGGGGGGGAAGGCTTTCTTT.

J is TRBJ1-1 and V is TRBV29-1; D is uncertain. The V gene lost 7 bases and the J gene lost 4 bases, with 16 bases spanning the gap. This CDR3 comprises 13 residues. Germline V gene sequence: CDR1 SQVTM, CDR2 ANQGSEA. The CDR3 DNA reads TGCAGCGGCCGGGGTACGATAGGCACTGAAGCTTTCTTT. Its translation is CSGRGTIGTEAFF.

The CDR3 DNA reads TGCGCCAGCAGCCAAGGAGGCAGGGGATCAGGTTTGGATTCACCCCTCCACTTT. The encoded protein is CASSQGGRGSGLDSPLHF. This chain uses TRBV4-3 with TRBJ1-6; D possibly corresponds to TRBD1 (6 bases). The CDR3 loop spans 18 amino acids. The V and J ends lost 1 base and 8 bases respectively, with 21 bases between them. In germline, CDR1 is LGHNA, CDR2 YSLEER.

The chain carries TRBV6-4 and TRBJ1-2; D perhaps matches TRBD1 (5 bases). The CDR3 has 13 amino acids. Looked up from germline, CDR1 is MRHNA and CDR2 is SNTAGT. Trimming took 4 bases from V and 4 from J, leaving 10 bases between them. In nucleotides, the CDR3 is TGTGCCAGCAGTGCAGGGTCGGCCTATGGCTACACCTTC. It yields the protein CASSAGSAYGYTF.

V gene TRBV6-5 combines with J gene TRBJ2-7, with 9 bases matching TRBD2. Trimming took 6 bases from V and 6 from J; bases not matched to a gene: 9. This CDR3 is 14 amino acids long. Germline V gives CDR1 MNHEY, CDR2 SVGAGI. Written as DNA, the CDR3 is TGTGCCAGCAGATCGGGACTAGCCTCCCGCGAGCAGTACTTC. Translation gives CASRSGLASREQYF.

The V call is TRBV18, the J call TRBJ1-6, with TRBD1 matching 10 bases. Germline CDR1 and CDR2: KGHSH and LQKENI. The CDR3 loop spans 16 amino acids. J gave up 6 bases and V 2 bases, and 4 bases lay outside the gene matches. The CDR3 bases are TGTGCCAGCTCACCAGCCGGGACAGGGGTTAATTCACCCCTCCACTTT. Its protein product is CASSPAGTGVNSPLHF.

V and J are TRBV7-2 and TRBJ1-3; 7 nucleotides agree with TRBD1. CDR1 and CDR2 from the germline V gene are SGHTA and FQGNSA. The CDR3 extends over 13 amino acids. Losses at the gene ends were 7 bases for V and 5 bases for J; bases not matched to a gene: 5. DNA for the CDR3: TGTGCCAGCAAGGAAGGGGGCCGAAACACCATATATTTT. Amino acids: CASKEGGRNTIYF.

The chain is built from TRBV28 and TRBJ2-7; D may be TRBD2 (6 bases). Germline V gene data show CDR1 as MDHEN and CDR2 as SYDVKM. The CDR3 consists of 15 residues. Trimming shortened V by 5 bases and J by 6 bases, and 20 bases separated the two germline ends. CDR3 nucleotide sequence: TGTGCCAGCAGTCGAAGGACTACCTTAGGGGTCGAGCAGTACGTC. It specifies CASSRRTTLGVEQYV.

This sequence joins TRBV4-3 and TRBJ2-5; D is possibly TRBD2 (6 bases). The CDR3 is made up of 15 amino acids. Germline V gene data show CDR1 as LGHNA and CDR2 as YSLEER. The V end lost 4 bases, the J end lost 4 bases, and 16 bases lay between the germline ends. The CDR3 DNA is TGCGCCAGCAGCCTTGCGGGACTGGGGTCAGAGACCCAGTACTTC. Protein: CASSLAGLGSETQYF.

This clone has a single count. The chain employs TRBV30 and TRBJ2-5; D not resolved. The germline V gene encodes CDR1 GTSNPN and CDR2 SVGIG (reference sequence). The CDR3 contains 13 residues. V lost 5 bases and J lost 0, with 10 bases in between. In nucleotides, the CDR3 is TGTGCCTGGGCATTGAGGAACCAAGAGACCCAGTACTTC. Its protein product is CAWALRNQETQYF.

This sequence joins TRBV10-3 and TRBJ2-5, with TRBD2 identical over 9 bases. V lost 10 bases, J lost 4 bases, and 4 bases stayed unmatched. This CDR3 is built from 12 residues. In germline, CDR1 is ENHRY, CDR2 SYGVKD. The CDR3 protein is CATGSGGETQYF. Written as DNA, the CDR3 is TGTGCCACCGGTAGCGGGGGAGAGACCCAGTACTTC.

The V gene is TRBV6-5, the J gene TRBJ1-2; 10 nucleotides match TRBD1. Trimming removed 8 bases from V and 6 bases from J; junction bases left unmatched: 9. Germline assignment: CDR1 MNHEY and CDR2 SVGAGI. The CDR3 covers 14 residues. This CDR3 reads CASRQGARVNGYTF. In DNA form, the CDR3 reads TGTGCCAGCCGACAGGGGGCCAGGGTTAATGGCTACACCTTC.

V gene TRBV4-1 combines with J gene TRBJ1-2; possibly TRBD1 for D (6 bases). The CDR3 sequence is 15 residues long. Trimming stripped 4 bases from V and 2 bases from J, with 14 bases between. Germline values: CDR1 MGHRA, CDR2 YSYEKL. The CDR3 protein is CASSPGQILNYGYTF. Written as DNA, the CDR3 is TGCGCCAGCAGCCCCGGACAGATCCTGAACTATGGCTACACCTTC.

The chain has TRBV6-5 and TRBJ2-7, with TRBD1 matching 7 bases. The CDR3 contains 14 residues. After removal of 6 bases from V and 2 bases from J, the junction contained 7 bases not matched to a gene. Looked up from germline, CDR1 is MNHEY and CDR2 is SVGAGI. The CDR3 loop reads CASSRQGFTYEQYV. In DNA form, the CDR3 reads TGTGCCAGCAGCCGACAGGGTTTCACCTACGAGCAGTACGTC.

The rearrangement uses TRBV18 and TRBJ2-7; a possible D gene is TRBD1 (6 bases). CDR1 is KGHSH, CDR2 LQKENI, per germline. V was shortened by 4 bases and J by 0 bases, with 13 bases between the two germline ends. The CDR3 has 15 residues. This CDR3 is CASSQRQDSSYEQYV. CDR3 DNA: TGTGCCAGCTCACAACGACAGGATAGCTCCTACGAGCAGTACGTC.

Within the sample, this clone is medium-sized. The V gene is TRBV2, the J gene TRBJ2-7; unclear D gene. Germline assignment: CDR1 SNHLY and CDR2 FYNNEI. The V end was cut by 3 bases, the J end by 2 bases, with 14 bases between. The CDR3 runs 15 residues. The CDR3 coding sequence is TGTGCCAGCAGTGATAATCCAGGTTTTACCTACGAGCAGTACTTC. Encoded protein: CASSDNPGFTYEQYF.